The 2 T cell receptor beta chains below all came from one sample that was sequenced in a study of molecular identifiers for immune sequencing clone quantification. In TCRdb, the PCR reads were re-called with MiXCR into one record per CDR3 protein. The sample lists about 330,000 distinct CDR3 sequences, under 25% occurring once. The sample comprised naive CD8+ T cells from blood, with Jurkat cell RNA spiked in. Subset noted: FACS-sorted CD8+CD4-CCR7+CD45RA+ naive T cells. Receptor source: a human donor in good health. Some libraries in this study had Jurkat cell RNA spiked in.

This clonotype showed up many times. The CDR3 loop is CASSFSSGSYNEQFF. DNA of the CDR3: TGTGCCAGCAGCTTTAGTAGCGGGAGTTACAATGAGCAGTTCTTC. The chain carries TRBV7-2 and TRBJ2-1; TRBD2 matches 9 bases. The germline gives CDR1 SGHTA, CDR2 FQGNSA. The CDR3 is made up of 15 amino acids. After removal of 3 bases from V and 4 bases from J, the junction contained 4 bases not matched to a gene.

On this clonotype: This may be a read error: a much more frequent sequence differs by one nucleotide. The chain has TRBV6-2 or TRBV6-3 and TRBJ2-5; unclear D gene. The CDR3 is 13 amino acids. Trimming took off 6 bases at V and 3 bases at J, with 11 bases between the two ends. The germline V gene encodes CDR1 MNHEY and CDR2 SVGEGT. CDR3 amino acids: CASRQGMEETQYF. CDR3 in DNA: TGTGCCAGCAGACAAGGGATGGAAGAGACCCAGTACTTC.